Below are 11 T cell receptor beta chains sequenced from a single sample in a study of cytomegalovirus exposure and HLA in healthy donors. The PCR employed 60 Vbeta primers together with 13 Jbeta primers. Clones were sequenced by immunoSEQ multiplex PCR, and TCRdb holds only the in-frame ones, with some missing. The sample includes over 150,000 clones, more than 65% of them seen just once. The sequenced sample was PBMCs. The receptors stem from a girl aged 10 to 17 in good health and CMV-seropositive.

This clone occurred a few times. The CDR3 sequence is CASSHRQGWGYEQYF. For the CDR3, the DNA is TGTGCCAGCAGCCACCGACAGGGCTGGGGCTACGAGCAGTACTTC. The chain combines TRBV7-9 with TRBJ2-7; 7 bases line up with TRBD1. CDR1 is SEHNR and CDR2 is FQNEAQ in the germline V gene (reference sequence). This CDR3 has 15 residues. The ends lost 5 bases at V and 3 bases at J; junction bases unmatched: 10.

The rearrangement joins TRBV7-9 to TRBJ2-5; D is unresolved. The DNA end favors TRBJ2-7, so the J call may be wrong. The germline gives CDR1 SEHNR, CDR2 FQNEAQ (reference sequence). This CDR3 is built from 12 residues. For the CDR3, the DNA is TGTGCCAGCAGCTTAAAAGTTTACGAGCAGTACTTC. This encodes CASSLKVYEQYF.

The chain has TRBV2 and TRBJ2-3; the match to TRBD2 covers 10 bases. The CDR3 extends over 15 amino acids. Losses at the gene ends were 6 bases for V and 6 bases for J; bases not matched to a gene: 9. Germline CDR1 SNHLY, CDR2 FYNNEI. The CDR3: CASRASGGPGDTQYF. The CDR3 coding sequence is TGTGCCAGCAGGGCTAGCGGGGGCCCCGGGGATACGCAGTATTTT. Supplemented by reference TRBV2 and TRBJ2-3, the full variable domain reads EPEVTQTPSHQVTQMGQEVILRCVPISNHLYFYWYRQILGQKVEFLVSFYNNEISEKSEIFDDQFSVERPDGSNFTLKIRSTKLEDSAMYFCASRASGGPGDTQYFGPGTRLTVL.

This clone was picked up a small number of times. The chain couples TRBV11-2 to TRBJ2-7, with 8 bases fitting TRBD1. The length of the CDR3 is 15 residues. The V gene's germline CDR1 is SGHAT and CDR2 FQNNGV. The ends lost 5 bases at V and 2 bases at J; junction bases unmatched: 8. The CDR3 DNA sequence: TGTGCCAGCAGCCCCAGGACAGGGTGGACCTACGAGCAGTACTTC. Its protein product is CASSPRTGWTYEQYF.

J is TRBJ1-5 and V is TRBV6-1; TRBD1 is a possible D gene (6 bases). CDR1 MNHNS and CDR2 SASEGT come from the germline V gene. The CDR3 loop spans 14 amino acids. Trimming removed 2 bases at V and 7 bases at J, with 12 bases between. The CDR3 region is CASSEWGGYQPQHF. Written as DNA, the CDR3 is TGTGCCAGCAGTGAATGGGGGGGCTACCAGCCCCAGCATTTT.

The rearrangement joins TRBV6-5 to TRBJ1-3, with TRBD1 matching over 8 bases. Germline CDR1 is MNHEY and CDR2 is SVGAGI. This CDR3 spans 11 amino acids. V shed 6 bases and J 9 bases; nucleotides not matched to a gene: 1. CDR3 sequence (DNA): TGTGCCAGCAGAACAGGGGGCACCATATATTTT. Translated: CASRTGGTIYF.

This clone was recorded only once. J is TRBJ1-1 and V is TRBV25-1, with 7 bases fitting TRBD1. From germline, CDR1 is MGHDK and CDR2 SYGVNS. The CDR3 is 15 amino acids. V trimming: 6 bases; J trimming: 11 bases; junction bases outside the gene matches: 18. As DNA, the CDR3 is TGTGCCAGCAGCCAAACCGGGACAGAACCCATGCGGGCTTTCTTT. Its protein is CASSQTGTEPMRAFF. Full variable domain (remainder filled in from reference TRBV25-1 and TRBJ1-1): EADIYQTPRYLVIGTGKKITLECSQTMGHDKMYWYQQDPGMELHLIHYSYGVNSTEKGDLSSESTVSRIRTEHFPLTLESARPSHTSQYLCASSQTGTEPMRAFFGQGTRLTVV.

The chain uses TRBV7-2 and TRBJ2-1, with 8 bases aligning to TRBD1. Germline CDR1 reads SGHTA; CDR2 reads FQGNSA. V trimming: 4 bases; J trimming: 6 bases; junction bases outside the gene matches: 8. This CDR3 has 15 residues. The CDR3 protein is CASSSGQGNRNEQFF. The CDR3 nucleotides read TGTGCCAGCAGCTCCGGACAGGGAAACCGCAATGAGCAGTTCTTC.

This chain joins TRBV7-2 and TRBJ2-7; 9 nucleotides match TRBD2. Losses at the gene ends were 2 bases for V and 2 bases for J; bases not matched to a gene: 10. The CDR3 loop spans 17 amino acids. Germline CDR1 SGHTA, CDR2 FQGNSA. CDR3 bases: TGTGCCAGCAGCTTATCCCGGTCGGGACTAGCCCCCTACGAGCAGTACTTC. Protein sequence: CASSLSRSGLAPYEQYF.

The rearrangement uses TRBV5-1 and TRBJ2-7, with D possibly being TRBD2 (5 bases). Trimming shortened V by 2 bases and J by 1 base, and 13 bases separated the two germline ends. Germline values: CDR1 SGHRS, CDR2 YFSETQ. The CDR3 spans 15 residues. CDR3 bases: TGCGCCAGCAGCTTCGCCGGGATTGCTTCCTACGAGCAGTACTTC. Translated: CASSFAGIASYEQYF.

CDR3 DNA: TGTGCCAGCAGACCAACAAGTAACACTGAAGCTTTCTTT. Protein product: CASRPTSNTEAFF. This chain joins TRBV5-6 and TRBJ1-1; no definite D call. The CDR3 runs 13 residues. Between the trimmed V and J ends, which lost 5 bases and 2 bases, there was a span of 10 bases. Germline V lookup: CDR1 SGHDT, CDR2 YYEEEE.